This is a list of T cell receptor beta chains from one sample in a study of shared clonotypes between healthy human individuals. Libraries were prepared by immunoSEQ multiplex PCR; TCRdb keeps only in-frame clonotypes and omits some of them. The data contain about 1,900,000 clones, approximately 95% of them singletons. Sequencing was done on a sample of naive CD8+ T cells sorted from blood. The receptor source for this set is a man between 18 and 35 years old in good health. The CDR3 runs from the conserved cysteine through the conserved F or W. The D gene is left open where the match is weak. Size is stated for part of the rows, as once, few or many counts, or as a class when the clone is expanded.

>NA|NA|TRBV19|TRBJ2-3
TGTGCCAGTAGTATCCCGCGGTGTCAGACTAGCACAGATACGCAGTATTTT
CASSIPRCQTSTDTQYF
>NA|NA|TRBV19|TRBJ1-6
TGTGCCAGTAGTATGAGTGGGAATACGAATTCACCCCTCCACTTT
CASSMSGNTNSPLHF
>NA|NA|TRBV28|TRBJ2-7
TGTGCCAGCAGTTTAGACACAGGGACCGAGCAGTACTTC
CASSLDTGTEQYF
>NA|NA|TRBV2|TRBJ1-6
TGTGCCAGCAGAAATACAGGGAATTCACCCCTCCACTTT
CASRNTGNSPLHF
>NA|NA|TRBV27|TRBJ1-6
TGTGCCAGCAGCAGGGACGCCGGAGATTATTCACCCCTCCACTTT
CASSRDAGDYSPLHF
>NA|NA|TRBV6-1|TRBJ1-1
TGTGCCAGCAGTGAAGCGTGGGCGGGGAACACTGAAGCTTTCTTT
CASSEAWAGNTEAFF
>NA|NA|TRBV7-6|TRBJ2-2
TGTGCCAGCAGCTTTAATGGGGCCGGGGAGCTGTTTTTT
CASSFNGAGELFF
>NA|NA|TRBV7-8|TRBJ2-1
TGTGCCAGCAGCTTAGACACTCTAGGTCGGGGAGAAGGGTACAATGAGCAGTTCTTC
CASSLDTLGRGEGYNEQFF
>NA|TRBD1|TRBV13|TRBJ1-1
TGTGCCAGCAGCTTATTGACAGGTGAGGGGGCGAACACTGAAGCTTTCTTT
CASSLLTGEGANTEAFF
>NA|TRBD2|TRBV2|TRBJ2-3
TGTGCCAGCAGTGAACTAGCGGGAGAATCAGATACGCAGTATTTT
CASSELAGESDTQYF
>once|NA|TRBV7-7|TRBJ2-7
TGTGCTAGCAGCTTAGCACAGGACTACGAGCAGTACTTC
CASSLAQDYEQYF
>NA|NA|TRBV9|TRBJ2-2
TGTGCCAGCAGTGATACGACAGTTCCCAGTGGGGAGCTGTTTTTT
CASSDTTVPSGELFF
>NA|NA|TRBV7-8|TRBJ2-2
TGTGCCAGCAGCTTGGATGCGGGTCTAAACACCGGGGAGCTGTTTTTT
CASSLDAGLNTGELFF
>NA|TRBD1|TRBV11-2|TRBJ2-3
TGTGCCAGCAGCTTAGAGGGACAGCTTAATTTT
CASSLEGQLNF
>NA|NA|TRBV5-6|TRBJ2-2
TGTGCCAGCAGCTTTTCGACCGTCACCGGGGAGCTGTTTTTT
CASSFSTVTGELFF
>NA|TRBD1|TRBV7-9|TRBJ1-2
TGTGCCAGCAGCTTAGGAGGGGGCGGGAACTATGGCTACACCTTC
CASSLGGGGNYGYTF
>once|NA|TRBV6-5|TRBJ1-2
TGTGCCAGCAGTATGGGCCCCGATGGCTATGGCTACACCTTC
CASSMGPDGYGYTF
>NA|NA|TRBV4-3|TRBJ1-5
TGCGCCAGCAGCCAAGAGGACCGGGATCTATATCAGCCCCAGCATTTT
CASSQEDRDLYQPQHF
>NA|NA|TRBV9|TRBJ2-3
TGTGCCAGCAGCCAGGGGTCCAGCTCGAGCACAGATACGCAGTATTTT
CASSQGSSSSTDTQYF
>NA|NA|TRBV5-5|TRBJ1-1
TGTGCCAGCAGCTTGGAGGGCAGGAACACTGAAGCTTTCTTT
CASSLEGRNTEAFF
>NA|NA|TRBV7-8|TRBJ2-7
TGTGCCAGCAGCAACCACCGGGACAGGGGTGGCGGGAGGGCCTCCGAGCAGTACTTC
CASSNHRDRGGGRASEQYF
>NA|NA|TRBV2|TRBJ2-1
TGTGCCAGCAGTGACTGGGTCAGCTCCTACAATGAGCAGTTCTTC
CASSDWVSSYNEQFF
>NA|NA|TRBV10-3|TRBJ1-1
TGTGCCATCAGTGGGGGAGGGAAAGGTGGGGACACTGAAGCTTTCTTT
CAISGGGKGGDTEAFF
>NA|TRBD2|TRBV5-1|TRBJ2-7
TGCGCCAGCAGTCTGGGAGGGGCCCCTACCTACGAGCAGTACTTC
CASSLGGAPTYEQYF
>NA|NA|TRBV10-1|TRBJ1-5
TGCGCCAGCAGAGAAGCCTTGACAGGTTTAATGGCTCAGCCCCAGCATTTT
CASREALTGLMAQPQHF
>NA|NA|TRBV28|TRBJ2-2
TGTGCCAGCAGCCGGGACACCTTCACCGGGGAGCTGTTTTTT
CASSRDTFTGELFF
>NA|NA|TRBV12-5|TRBJ2-1
TGTGCTAGTGCCTTGGTTTCCTACAATGAGCAGTTCTTC
CASALVSYNEQFF
>few|TRBD1|TRBV30|TRBJ1-3
TGTGCCTGCCAGACAGGGAGTGGAAACACCATATATTTT
CACQTGSGNTIYF
>NA|NA|TRBV19|TRBJ1-2
TGTGCCAGTAGTGCCAACACGGCGGCAGGCTATGGCTACACCTTC
CASSANTAAGYGYTF